This entry features one T cell receptor beta chain sequence. The data stem from a study of metastatic and nonmetastatic thyroid tumors. The CDR3 consists of 15 residues. V lost 0 bases and J lost 4; bases outside the gene matches: 5. Germline V CDR1 and CDR2: SGHDT, YYEEEE. Source study methods: Variation in CDR3 across clinicopathological groups served as the basis for constructing a distant-metastasis classifier in papillary thyroid cancer. TCRdb re-clonotyped the PCR reads through MiXCR. Here the V and J calls rest on TCRdb's processing, not on the authors' analysis. The sample has 26,000 or so clones, about 3.7% seen once; the top ten hold 3.2%. Treatment of any kind had been given to no patient before thyroid surgery.

The sequenced sample consisted of blood. The J gene is TRBJ2-7, the V gene TRBV5-6; 9 bases fit TRBD1. The TCR was taken from a male donor with papillary thyroid cancer or a benign thyroid nodule (not recorded which). Some clones in this sample may be carry-over from other donors' samples. The CDR3 DNA reads as TGTGCCAGCAGCTTGGCCCTCGGGACAGGGTACGAGCAGTACTTC. Translating gives CASSLALGTGYEQYF. Full variable domain (missing parts from reference TRBV5-6 and TRBJ2-7): DAGVTQSPTHLIKTRGQQVTLRCSPKSGHDTVSWYQQALGQGPQFIFQYYEEEERQRGNFPDRFSGHQFPNYSSELNVNALLLGDSALYLCASSLALGTGYEQYFGPGTRLTVT.